The following is a T cell receptor (beta chain) sequence with its context. This CDR3 is built from 14 residues. The germline V gene has CDR1 SEHNR and CDR2 FQNEAQ (reference sequence). Between the trimmed V and J ends, which lost 1 base and 5 bases, there was a span of 9 bases. This table comes from immunoSEQ multiplex PCR, and its TCRdb copy is limited to in-frame clones, with some not included. The repertoire holds 250,000 to 300,000 clones, around 93% seen once, with around 0.6% in the top ten. The sample is drawn from a study of T cell responses to AZD1222 COVID-19 vaccine. This TCR came from an adult who received the AZD1222 COVID-19 vaccine. Sample: peripheral blood, taken 28 days after the second AZD1222 dose. The chain combines TRBV7-9 with TRBJ1-5; TRBD1 is a possible D gene (5 bases). CDR3 amino acids: CASSLGQGHQPQHF. Written as DNA, the CDR3 is TGTGCCAGCAGCTTAGGTCAGGGCCATCAGCCCCAGCATTTT.